This T cell receptor beta chain was profiled in a study of OX40 agonist ivuxolimab in advanced cancers. Clones were read by immunoSEQ multiplex PCR, and TCRdb kept only the in-frame ones, dropping some. The repertoire includes about 59,000 clones, 87% of them detected once, and 0.37% sits in the top ten. The CDR3 has 14 residues. Trimming left V 5 bases short and J 4 bases short, with 12 bases between. Germline V gene data show CDR1 as SGHVS and CDR2 as FNYEAQ. Sequencing used CD4+ or CD8+ T cells sorted from blood, obtained in a trial of the OX40 agonist ivuxolimab. The genes are TRBV7-6 and TRBJ2-1; possible D gene TRBD1, 5 bases. The source of this sequence is an adult with an advanced solid tumor such as melanoma, head and neck, liver or kidney cancer. CDR3 nucleotides: TGTGCCAGCAGCCTATCTGACAGTTACAATGAGCAGTTCTTC. Translation: CASSLSDSYNEQFF. Looking up the rest from reference TRBV7-6 and TRBJ2-1 gives the full variable domain: GAGVSQSPRYKVTKRGQDVALRCDPISGHVSLYWYRQALGQGPEFLTYFNYEAQQDKSGLPNDRFSAERPEGSISTLTIQRTEQRDSAMYRCASSLSDSYNEQFFGPGTRLTVL.